The source of this T cell receptor (beta chain) is a study of OX40 agonist ivuxolimab in advanced cancers. Across the whole study: Patients with prior anti-PD-1, anti-PD-L1 or anti-CTLA-4 therapy were eligible; less than 50% had some. Study conclusions and caveats: The study found among the lowest clonal expansion in partial responders at 0.1-3.0 mg/kg.

Per germline, CDR1 MNHNS and CDR2 SASEGT. The length of the CDR3 is 16 residues. V dropped 3 bases and J dropped 6; count of bases not matched to a gene: 9. Measured with immunoSEQ multiplex PCR; TCRdb has only the in-frame clones, and not every one. The sample consists of about 80,000 clones, about 92% of them appearing once. With respect to this clone: Its antigen is not known.

Individuals having autoimmune disease history or systemic immunosuppression were not enrolled. The V call is TRBV6-1, the J call TRBJ2-7; 12 bases map to TRBD1. The sequence was obtained from an adult with an advanced solid tumor such as melanoma, head and neck, liver or kidney cancer. The sample here was CD4+ or CD8+ T cells sorted from blood, taken in a trial of the OX40 agonist ivuxolimab. The CDR3 reads CASSDPGTGGLGEQYF. In nucleotides, the CDR3 is TGTGCCAGCAGTGACCCCGGGACAGGGGGCCTAGGCGAGCAGTACTTC.